The 18 T cell receptor beta chains below were found in one sample sequenced in a study of blood T cell repertoires in COVID-19. Clones were read by immunoSEQ multiplex PCR, and TCRdb kept only the in-frame ones, dropping some. The sample has 100,000 to 150,000 clones, around 86% seen once. Sequencing was carried out using peripheral blood. The receptor set was obtained from a woman in her sixties or seventies with COVID-19, enrolled during active disease.

This clone has more than one count but fewer than ten. The chain has TRBV4-1 and TRBJ1-1; D unclear. The V end was cut by 0 bases, the J end by 1 base, with 6 bases between. The CDR3 covers 14 residues. Germline CDR1 is MGHRA and CDR2 is YSYEKL. The CDR3, as DNA: TGCGCCAGCAGCCAAGATCTAGGGAACACTGAAGCTTTCTTT. This gives the protein CASSQDLGNTEAFF.

The chain combines TRBV3-1 (or the pseudogene TRBV3-2) with TRBJ1-1; a possible D gene is TRBD1 (6 bases). The CDR3 has 14 residues. Looked up from germline, CDR1 is LGHDT and CDR2 is YNNKEL (reference sequence). Trimming took 2 bases from V and 4 from J, leaving 11 bases between them. Written as DNA, the CDR3 is TGTGCCAGCAGCCAACGGGGGGGCAGCACTGAAGCTTTCTTT. Translated: CASSQRGGSTEAFF.

The chain joins TRBV13 to TRBJ2-7; 7 bases line up with TRBD2. CDR1 is PRHDT, CDR2 FYEKMQ, per germline (reference sequence). The CDR3 contains 16 residues. The ends lost 0 bases at V and 1 base at J; junction bases unmatched: 6. CDR3 protein: CASSLGVWRGSYEQYF. CDR3 nucleotide sequence: TGTGCCAGCAGCTTAGGTGTCTGGCGGGGGTCCTACGAGCAGTACTTC.

This rearrangement joins TRBV5-1 to TRBJ2-5; 8 nucleotides align to TRBD1. The CDR3 extends over 15 amino acids. Germline assignment: CDR1 SGHRS and CDR2 YFSETQ. After removal of 1 base from V and 3 bases from J, the junction contained 5 bases not matched to a gene. Here the CDR3 reads CASSLIGTGKETQYF. CDR3 sequence (DNA): TGCGCCAGCAGCTTGATTGGGACAGGTAAAGAGACCCAGTACTTC.

V gene TRBV2 combines with J gene TRBJ2-5; D might be TRBD1 (6 bases). Germline CDR1 is SNHLY and CDR2 is FYNNEI. The CDR3 has 12 residues. The V and J ends lost 5 bases and 3 bases respectively, with 7 bases between them. This chain's CDR3 is CASSRTEETQYF. The CDR3 region has the DNA TGTGCCAGCAGTCGGACAGAAGAGACCCAGTACTTC. The variable domain in full, with the rest retrieved from reference TRBV2 and TRBJ2-5, is EPEVTQTPSHQVTQMGQEVILRCVPISNHLYFYWYRQILGQKVEFLVSFYNNEISEKSEIFDDQFSVERPDGSNFTLKIRSTKLEDSAMYFCASSRTEETQYFGPGTRLLVL.

The chain employs TRBV11-2 and TRBJ1-5, with 10 nucleotides matching TRBD1. Germline V gene data show CDR1 as SGHAT and CDR2 as FQNNGV. The CDR3 contains 15 residues. V dropped 5 bases and J dropped 6; count of bases not matched to a gene: 7. CDR3 sequence reads: CASSPGTGVVQPQHF. CDR3 nucleotides: TGTGCCAGCAGCCCCGGGACAGGGGTTGTTCAGCCCCAGCATTTT.

The chain employs TRBV28 and TRBJ1-1, with 7 positions matching TRBD1. There are 15 residues in the CDR3. CDR1 and CDR2 from the germline V gene are MDHEN and SYDVKM. V shed 5 bases and J 0 bases; nucleotides not matched to a gene: 6. The CDR3 DNA reads TGTGCCAGCAGTAACCCGGGACAGTTGAACACTGAAGCTTTCTTT. Its translation is CASSNPGQLNTEAFF.

This chain uses TRBV30 with TRBJ1-2; D is perhaps TRBD1 (5 bases). V lost 1 base and J 1 base, leaving 7 bases between the germline ends. The germline V gene has CDR1 GTSNPN and CDR2 SVGIG (reference sequence). The CDR3 contains 13 residues. CDR3 sequence (DNA): TGTGCCTGGAGTGGACAGAGTAACTATGGCTACACCTTC. Translated: CAWSGQSNYGYTF. Full variable domain (missing parts from reference TRBV30 and TRBJ1-2): SQTIHQWPATLVQPVGSPLSLECTVEGTSNPNLYWYRQAAGRGLQLLFYSVGIGQISSEVPQNLSASRPQDRQFILSSKKLLLSDSGFYLCAWSGQSNYGYTFGSGTRLTVV.

This clone was counted between two and nine times. The chain couples TRBV6-5 to TRBJ1-2; TRBD1 matches 8 bases. Germline V gene data show CDR1 as MNHEY and CDR2 as SVGAGI. The CDR3 runs 15 residues. V lost 4 bases and J lost 4; bases outside the gene matches: 8. This CDR3 reads CASSSDGQGGYGYTF. The CDR3 bases are TGTGCCAGCAGTTCGGACGGACAGGGCGGCTATGGCTACACCTTC.

This sequence joins TRBV12-3 or TRBV12-4 and TRBJ1-2; D call uncertain. The CDR3 has 12 amino acids. V shed 2 bases and J shed 7 bases, with 8 bases lying between them. The CDR3, as DNA: TGTGCCAGCAGTTTAAGTGAGTTTGGCTACACCTTC. Translating it yields CASSLSEFGYTF.

This chain uses TRBV5-6 with TRBJ1-1; D possibly corresponds to TRBD1 (6 bases). Germline assignment: CDR1 SGHDT and CDR2 YYEEEE. V gave up 4 bases and J gave up 4 bases, with 14 bases separating them. The CDR3 covers 14 residues. The DNA of the CDR3 is TGTGCCAGCAGCACAGGGCCCTGGGGCACTGAAGCTTTCTTT. Residues: CASSTGPWGTEAFF.

The chain is built from TRBV11-2 and TRBJ2-3; D possibly corresponds to TRBD2 (5 bases). The V gene's germline CDR1 is SGHAT and CDR2 FQNNGV. The germline V and J ends were trimmed by 6 bases and 1 base, with 17 bases remaining between them. CDR3 length: 16 amino acids. DNA for the CDR3: TGTGCCAGCAGTGCTGCCTTTTGGGGAGGCACAGATACGCAGTATTTT. Protein: CASSAAFWGGTDTQYF.

The chain employs TRBV10-3 and TRBJ1-1; D is unresolved. The CDR3 spans 14 residues. V lost 6 bases and J lost 1, with 12 bases in between. From germline, CDR1 is ENHRY and CDR2 SYGVKD. The CDR3 sequence: CAISPGGGNTEAFF. DNA for the CDR3: TGTGCCATCAGCCCTGGAGGAGGGAACACTGAAGCTTTCTTT.

The genes are TRBV7-3 and TRBJ2-2, with D unclear. The CDR3 runs 15 residues. The ends were cut back, 4 bases at V and 7 bases at J, with 16 bases in the middle. Germline values: CDR1 SGHTA, CDR2 FQGTGA. The CDR3 DNA reads TGTGCCAGCAGCTCCGACGAGCGAACGGGCGGGGAGCTGTTTTTT. Translation gives CASSSDERTGGELFF.

In its sample, this clone was seen a few times. The chain uses TRBV7-2 and TRBJ1-4; 12 nucleotides match TRBD1. The V segment lost 3 bases and the J segment 8 bases; nucleotides outside the gene matches: 13. In germline, CDR1 is SGHTA, CDR2 FQGNSA. The CDR3 length is 18 residues. The CDR3 region has the DNA TGTGCCAGCAGCTTCTACGGGACAGGGGGCAACCTAGGGGAAAAACTGTTTTTT. This gives the protein CASSFYGTGGNLGEKLFF.

The rearrangement uses TRBV6-5 and TRBJ1-2; 8 bases line up with TRBD1. CDR3 length equals 15 residues. J lost 6 bases, V lost 9 bases, and 15 bases had no gene match. The germline CDR1 and CDR2 sequences are MNHEY and SVGAGI. CDR3 in amino acids: CASRKSGQGADGYTF. The DNA of the CDR3 is TGTGCCAGTCGGAAGTCAGGCCAGGGGGCAGATGGCTACACCTTC.

The J gene is TRBJ2-7, the V gene TRBV7-9; 10 nucleotides agree with TRBD1. Germline values: CDR1 SEHNR, CDR2 FQNEAQ (reference sequence). CDR3 length: 15 residues. With V trimmed by 4 bases and J by 5 bases, 8 bases remained unmatched. In DNA, the CDR3 is TGTGCCAGCAGCTACGGACAGGGGGTGGGGAACGAGCAGTACTTC. This gives the protein CASSYGQGVGNEQYF. Drawing the rest from reference TRBV7-9 and TRBJ2-7, the complete variable domain is DTGVSQNPRHKITKRGQNVTFRCDPISEHNRLYWYRQTLGQGPEFLTYFQNEAQLEKSRLLSDRFSAERPKGSFSTLEIQRTEQGDSAMYLCASSYGQGVGNEQYFGPGTRLTVT.

In its sample, this clone was seen once. V and J are TRBV7-6 and TRBJ2-5; D unresolved. Germline V lookup: CDR1 SGHVS, CDR2 FNYEAQ. The CDR3 spans 15 residues. Trimming cost V 1 base and J 5 bases, with 14 bases left between them. The CDR3 loop reads CASSLGGQLLETQYF. The CDR3 DNA is TGTGCCAGCAGCTTAGGTGGGCAGCTGCTGGAGACCCAGTACTTC.